This T cell receptor beta chain comes out of a study of blood T cell repertoires in COVID-19 (dated by TCRdb to the early 2020s). About the investigation overall: The collaborator samples originated in the United States, Italy and Spain and spanned the acute and convalescent phases of COVID-19. The material from the prospective study consisted of cDNA or gDNA derived from T cells, B-cell-depleted T cells, or PBMCs. Deeply sampled blood TCRbeta repertoires from subjects exposed to, actively infected with, or recovered from COVID-19 were included in the dataset. The repertoires were made available in a free public database intended to serve as a resource for research on the immune response to SARS-CoV-2. Samples were obtained from the ongoing ImmuneRACE study (first 160 participants) and from 1,200 or so subjects provided by 6 global collaborators. Sample metadata almost always included a de-identified subject ID, COVID-19 status, age in years and sex. Where HLA class I and class II types were available, the types were taken from metadata supplied by the sample provider, not from assay-based typing.

Each collaborating institution followed its own protocols to collect whole blood in K2EDTA tubes. For TCRbeta analysis, collaborators shipped samples in one of three forms: frozen whole blood, isolated PBMCs, or DNA extracted from either of those sample types. The immunoSEQ Assay, a bias-controlled multiplex PCR, was used to amplify TCRbeta CDR3 regions from genomic DNA. Under the source paper's analysis protocol: Within the assay, amplification of reference gene primers was used to estimate how many nucleated cells each sample contained. To quantify the absolute abundance of each unique TCRbeta CDR3 rearrangement, sequence reads were collapsed and filtered. For each sample, productive Simpson clonality was calculated by taking the square root of Simpson's diversity index across productive rearrangements. Drawn from immuneACCESS, this table holds only the in-frame rearrangements with V and J called that TCRdb kept. Clones are partly lost; checked studies trace under half to an unresolved V gene and leave the rest unexplained. Clone size and V and J calls were adopted from that table, with D and trimming inferred from the DNA. The sample has about 80,000 clones on record, 70% to 90% of them singletons. The ten largest make up less than 9% of the sample.

General conclusions and limits of the study: The quantity of clinical and demographic metadata differed by source and by participant and was supplied without curation.

Comment on this clone: Its specific antigen is unknown. The input lacks base qualities; no much larger clone sits a single base away.

Via the germline V gene, CDR1 is MDHEN and CDR2 SYDVKM. The CDR3 runs 16 amino acids, cysteine and phenylalanine included. Only the CDR3 portion is preserved as DNA: 48 bases, with reading frame beginning at the first base. V loses 5 bases of germline sequence and J loses 5 bases, and the interval between the two ends is 21 bases. This sequence was found in a woman older than 75 with acute or convalescent COVID-19. Sequenced: peripheral blood. The rearranged chain carries TRBV28 and TRBJ1-2; 5 matching bases give a weak D call of TRBD1. The CDR3 sequence is CASSQSPGGGWYGYTF. The sequence in DNA is TGTGCCAGCAGTCAATCCCCGGGCGGGGGGTGGTATGGCTACACCTTC.